These 15 T cell receptor beta chains were sequenced from one sample in a study of Graves' ophthalmopathy and Graves' hyperthyroidism. Amplified material comprised TCR beta CDR3 regions derived from RNA transcripts. The workflow started with a first-round RT-PCR run with HTBI primers and then moved on to a second-round multiplex PCR. Each CDR3 protein is one row after TCRdb ran MiXCR on the multiplex PCR reads. The sample contains some 370,000 distinct CDR3 sequences, about a sixth of which appear only once. The specimen was peripheral blood. Receptor source: an adult woman with stable Graves' hyperthyroidism.

This clonotype came up many times. The chain is built from TRBV28 and TRBJ1-5; a possible D gene is TRBD1 (5 bases). The CDR3 is 16 amino acids. The germline V gene has CDR1 MDHEN and CDR2 SYDVKM. The V and J ends lost 4 bases and 4 bases respectively, with 17 bases between them. In DNA form, the CDR3 reads TGTGCCAGCAGTTCAGAACCCCAGGGAGGTAATCAGCCCCAGCATTTT. It codes for CASSSEPQGGNQPQHF. Complete variable domain (other parts from reference TRBV28 and TRBJ1-5): DVKVTQSSRYLVKRTGEKVFLECVQDMDHENMFWYRQDPGLGLRLIYFSYDVKMKEKGDIPEGYSVSREKKERFSLILESASTNQTSMYLCASSSEPQGGNQPQHFGDGTRLSIL.

Ten or more counts support this clonotype. This sequence joins TRBV12-3 or TRBV12-4 and TRBJ1-1; D not certain. V dropped 2 bases and J dropped 0 bases, with 13 bases sitting between them. The CDR3 is 16 amino acids. CDR3 bases: TGTGCCAGCAGTTTAAGGGCCGTAGGGATGAACACTGAAGCTTTCTTT. It specifies CASSLRAVGMNTEAFF.

The genes are TRBV29-1 and TRBJ1-5; D remains unclear. CDR3 length: 14 amino acids. CDR1 is SQVTM and CDR2 is ANQGSEA in the germline V gene. Trimming pared 2 bases from V and 5 bases from J, leaving 13 bases between. For the CDR3, the DNA is TGCAGCGTTGAAAGCGGCACTGTGGATCAGCCCCAGCATTTT. It encodes CSVESGTVDQPQHF.

Only a few counts were recorded for this clonotype. The chain is built from TRBV7-3 and TRBJ2-5; 9 bases map to TRBD2. The trim removed 2 bases at V and 3 bases at J, leaving 4 bases unmatched. The CDR3 covers 15 residues. Germline V lookup: CDR1 SGHTA, CDR2 FQGTGA. This CDR3 reads CASSLSASGEETQYF. The CDR3 region has the DNA TGTGCCAGCAGCTTATCGGCTAGCGGGGAAGAGACCCAGTACTTC.

There are many counts of this clonotype. V is TRBV4-1 and J is TRBJ1-3; D is unresolved. V was shortened by 5 bases and J by 0 bases, with 8 bases between the two germline ends. CDR3 size: 14 residues. Germline V lookup: CDR1 MGHRA, CDR2 YSYEKL. CDR3 in amino acids: CASSFVSSGNTIYF. The CDR3 DNA follows: TGCGCCAGCAGCTTCGTATCCTCTGGAAACACCATATATTTT.

On this clonotype itself: An end of the junction differs from the germline gene, which may be a read error. V gene TRBV28 combines with J gene TRBJ2-2; TRBD1 or TRBD2 may be the D gene (5 bases each). CDR1 is MDHEN, CDR2 SYDVKM, per germline. The CDR3 sequence is 12 residues long. The CDR3 region is CVVWGITGELFF. The CDR3 nucleotides read TGTGTGGTCTGGGGGATCACCGGGGAGCTATTTTTT.

For this clonotype: This could be a read error, since a much larger clone is one nucleotide away. The chain combines TRBV12-3 or TRBV12-4 with TRBJ1-1; 9 bases fit TRBD1. This CDR3 spans 15 amino acids. CDR3 region: CASSSRDRVDTKAFF. CDR3 coding DNA: TGTGCCAGCAGTTCAAGGGACAGGGTGGACACTAAAGCTTTCTTT.

Worth noting for this clonotype: A single base separates this from a much larger clone, so it may be a read error. J is TRBJ2-7 and V is TRBV7-2; D unclear. The germline V gene has CDR1 SGHTA and CDR2 FQGNSA. The CDR3 length is 13 residues. V was pared by 4 bases and J by 2 bases, with 9 bases between. The CDR3, as DNA: TGTGCCAGCAGCTCTAACCCTGCCTACGAGCAGTACTTC. This codes for CASSSNPAYEQYF.

This clonotype was detected ten times or more. The chain has TRBV19 and TRBJ1-6; possible D gene TRBD1, 6 bases. The CDR3 totals 14 residues. CDR1 is LNHDA, CDR2 SQIVND, per germline (reference sequence). Trimming shortened V by 3 bases and J by 8 bases, and 11 bases separated the two germline ends. The CDR3 DNA sequence: TGTGCCAGTAGTATTCGGCCAGGGGATTCACCCCTCCACTTT. Residues: CASSIRPGDSPLHF. Full variable domain (rest looked up from reference TRBV19 and TRBJ1-6): DGGITQSPKYLFRKEGQNVTLSCEQNLNHDAMYWYRQDPGQGLRLIYYSQIVNDFQKGDIAEGYSVSREKKESFPLTVTSAQKNPTAFYLCASSIRPGDSPLHFGNGTRLTVT.

This clonotype showed up many times. The chain links TRBV6-5 to TRBJ1-5; D ambiguous. This CDR3 is 14 amino acids long. Germline V lookup: CDR1 MNHEY, CDR2 SVGAGI. Trimming stripped 0 bases from V and 2 bases from J, with 5 bases between. The CDR3, as DNA: TGTGCCAGCAGTTACTCGGCAGGCAATCAGCCCCAGCATTTT. Amino acids: CASSYSAGNQPQHF.

This clonotype was seen ten or more times. The chain has TRBV14 and TRBJ2-7; D not certain. V lost 1 base to trimming and J lost 7 bases, with 5 bases between them. In germline, CDR1 is SGHDN, CDR2 FVKESK. This CDR3 region has 11 residues. The CDR3 bases are TGTGCCAGCAGCCAAGGATGGGAGCAGTACTTC. This encodes CASSQGWEQYF. Drawing the rest from reference TRBV14 and TRBJ2-7, the complete variable domain is EAGVTQFPSHSVIEKGQTVTLRCDPISGHDNLYWYRRVMGKEIKFLLHFVKESKQDESGMPNNRFLAERTGGTYSTLKVQPAELEDSGVYFCASSQGWEQYFGPGTRLTVT.

In its sample, this clonotype was seen many times. The J gene is TRBJ2-5, the V gene TRBV5-6, with 9 bases matching TRBD1. Germline assignment: CDR1 SGHDT and CDR2 YYEEEE. V lost 4 bases, J lost 5 bases, and 6 bases stayed unmatched. This CDR3 comprises 14 residues. The DNA for the CDR3 is TGTGCCAGCAGCGCGGACAGGGGAGGGGAGACCCAGTACTTC. The encoded protein is CASSADRGGETQYF.

At least ten counts were recorded for this clonotype. V and J are TRBV2 and TRBJ1-2; TRBD1 might be the D (6 bases). The CDR3 contains 12 residues. Germline V gene lookup returns CDR1 SNHLY and CDR2 FYNNEI. With 3 bases removed from V and 5 bases from J, the gap between germline ends came to 7 bases. CDR3 DNA sequence: TGTGCCAGCAGTGAGGACAGTTATGGCTACACCTTC. As protein: CASSEDSYGYTF.

There are many counts of this clonotype. The rearrangement links TRBV27 to TRBJ2-7; 9 nucleotides agree with TRBD1. Trimming removed 0 bases from V and 3 bases from J; junction bases left unmatched: 3. From germline, CDR1 is MNHEY and CDR2 SMNVEV (reference sequence). The CDR3 length is 15 residues. The CDR3: CASSLSGTGSYEQYF. In nucleotides, the CDR3 is TGTGCCAGCAGTTTATCAGGGACAGGGAGCTACGAGCAGTACTTC.

The sample holds many counts of this clonotype. The chain employs TRBV12-5 and TRBJ2-7; D uncertain. This CDR3 is 15 amino acids long. V shed 1 base and J shed 4 bases, with 14 bases lying between them. Germline V gene data show CDR1 as LGHNT and CDR2 as FRNRAP. The CDR3 bases are TGTGCTAGTGGTTTGGGTAAGGGATTGAATTACGAGCAGTACTTC. It yields the protein CASGLGKGLNYEQYF.